This TCR beta chain came from a study of T-cell memory formation after mild COVID-19. This clonotype was recorded once. Germline loops: CDR1 LNHNV, CDR2 YYDKDF (reference sequence). The CDR3 length is 20 residues. Trimming cost V 0 bases and J 2 bases, with 20 bases left between them. TCRdb reprocessed the 5' RACE reads with MiXCR, giving one entry per CDR3 protein. Seen here are hundreds of thousands of distinct CDR3 sequences, about 22% observed once, and the top ten hold about 8.7%. This clonotype was obtained from an adult woman who had mild COVID-19 (a few samples of this study predate the infection). Cell type and time point are not known. Sequences were obtained from PBMCs or a T cell subset sorted from them (not recorded which). The chain carries TRBV15 and TRBJ2-6; D might be TRBD1 (6 bases). The CDR3 protein is CATSRDRLGAGAAGANVLTF. In DNA, the CDR3 is TGTGCCACCAGCAGAGATAGGTTGGGGGCAGGGGCTGCTGGGGCCAACGTCCTGACTTTC.